The rows below give T cell receptor beta chains drawn from one sample of a study of blood T cell repertoires in COVID-19. The assay was immunoSEQ multiplex PCR, and TCRdb's table has in-frame clones only and misses some. Of fewer than 250,000 clones detected, around four fifths appear once; the ten largest clones hold more than 6%. Sequencing input: peripheral blood. The receptor source for this set is a woman aged 60-75 years with active or convalescent COVID-19. CDR3s leave out the opening cysteine and the closing phenylalanine or tryptophan. The D gene is left open where the match is weak.

j_call	v_call	d_call	cdr3_aa
TRBJ2-3	TRBV10-1	TRBD1	APQGAGGTDTQY
TRBJ2-7	TRBV19	TRBD1	ASRTQGTGGDEQY
TRBJ2-3	TRBV4-2	-	ASSQDKSGAETDTQY
TRBJ1-1	TRBV20-1	TRBD1	SASPRDRLKALNAF
TRBJ1-3	TRBV7-2	TRBD1	ASGKGTGTNSGNTIY
TRBJ2-3	TRBV29-1	TRBD2	SVGGGALSADTQY
TRBJ2-3	TRBV28	-	ASSLTVDTQY
TRBJ2-1	TRBV3-1/TRBV3-2	TRBD2	ASSQASGGAYNEQF
TRBJ2-2	TRBV14	TRBD2	ASSQVFASGFVGELF
TRBJ1-2	TRBV7-9	TRBD1	ASSPPGTGVAYGYT
TRBJ1-2	TRBV3-1/TRBV3-2	-	ASSQVRSGVTGYT
TRBJ1-4	TRBV10-3	-	AISGQVGEKLF
TRBJ2-5	TRBV9	-	ASSGGYQQETQY
TRBJ2-3	TRBV29-1	-	SGTGQGLNTQY
TRBJ2-3	TRBV19	-	ASSIGRGQNTDTQY
TRBJ2-1	TRBV11-2	TRBD1	ASSLATGDWNEQF
TRBJ2-3	TRBV19	-	ASTPPGESTQY
TRBJ1-3	TRBV30	-	AWSVGGSGNTIY
TRBJ2-2	TRBV5-1	TRBD1	ASSDGTGEVAKLF
TRBJ1-4	TRBV18	TRBD1	ASSPIGQGGKLF
TRBJ2-7	TRBV7-8	TRBD2	ASSLGLAGVYEQY
TRBJ2-7	TRBV27	TRBD2	ASSRLAGSSYEQY
TRBJ2-3	TRBV11-3	-	ASSSTRAPADTQY
TRBJ1-4	TRBV6-5	TRBD1	ASSYYTGGDEKLF
TRBJ1-5	TRBV10-3	-	AISDRFDQPQH
TRBJ2-1	TRBV7-9	TRBD1	ASSLRTGGGNEQF
TRBJ2-1	TRBV11-2	TRBD2	ASSLGTSGAGEQF
TRBJ2-2	TRBV12-3/TRBV12-4	-	ASSLVQGGELF